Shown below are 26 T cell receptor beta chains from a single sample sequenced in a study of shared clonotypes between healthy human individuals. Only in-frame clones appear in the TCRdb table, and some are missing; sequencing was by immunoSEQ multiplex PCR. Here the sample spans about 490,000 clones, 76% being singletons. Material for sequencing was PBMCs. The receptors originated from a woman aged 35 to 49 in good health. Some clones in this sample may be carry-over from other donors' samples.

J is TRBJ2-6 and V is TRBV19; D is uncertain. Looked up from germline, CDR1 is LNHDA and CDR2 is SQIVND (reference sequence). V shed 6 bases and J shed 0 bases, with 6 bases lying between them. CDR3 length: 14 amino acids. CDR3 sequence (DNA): TGTGCCAGTAGCCAAATCTCTGGGGCCAACGTCCTGACTTTC. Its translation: CASSQISGANVLTF.

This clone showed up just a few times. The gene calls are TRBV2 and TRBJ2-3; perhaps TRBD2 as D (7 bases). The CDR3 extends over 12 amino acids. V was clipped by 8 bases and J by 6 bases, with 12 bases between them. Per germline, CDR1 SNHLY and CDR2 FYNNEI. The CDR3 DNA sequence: TGTGCCAGCGGGGGGGGCGTGGATACGCAGTATTTT. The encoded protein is CASGGGVDTQYF.

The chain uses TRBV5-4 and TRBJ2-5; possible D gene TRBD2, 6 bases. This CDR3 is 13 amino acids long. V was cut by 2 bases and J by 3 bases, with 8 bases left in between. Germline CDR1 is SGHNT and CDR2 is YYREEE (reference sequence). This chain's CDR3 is CASSLKREETQYF. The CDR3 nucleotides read TGTGCCAGCAGCTTAAAGCGGGAAGAGACCCAGTACTTC.

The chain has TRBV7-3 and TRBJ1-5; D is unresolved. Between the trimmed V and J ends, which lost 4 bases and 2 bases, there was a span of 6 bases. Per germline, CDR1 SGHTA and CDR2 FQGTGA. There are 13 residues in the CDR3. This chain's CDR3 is CASSSSGNQPQHF. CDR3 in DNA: TGTGCCAGCAGCTCGAGTGGCAATCAGCCCCAGCATTTT.

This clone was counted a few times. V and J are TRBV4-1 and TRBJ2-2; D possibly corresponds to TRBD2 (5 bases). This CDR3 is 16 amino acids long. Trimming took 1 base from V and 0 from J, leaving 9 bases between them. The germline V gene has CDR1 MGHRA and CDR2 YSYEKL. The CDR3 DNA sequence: TGCGCCAGCAGCCAAGTGCTAGCAGCGAACACCGGGGAGCTGTTTTTT. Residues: CASSQVLAANTGELFF.

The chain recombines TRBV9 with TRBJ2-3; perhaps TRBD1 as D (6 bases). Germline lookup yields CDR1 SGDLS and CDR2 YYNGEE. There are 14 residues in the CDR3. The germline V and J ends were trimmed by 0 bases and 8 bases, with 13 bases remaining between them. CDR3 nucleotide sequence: TGTGCCAGCAGCGTAGGGGGGCAGGATCTTACGCAGTATTTT. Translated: CASSVGGQDLTQYF.

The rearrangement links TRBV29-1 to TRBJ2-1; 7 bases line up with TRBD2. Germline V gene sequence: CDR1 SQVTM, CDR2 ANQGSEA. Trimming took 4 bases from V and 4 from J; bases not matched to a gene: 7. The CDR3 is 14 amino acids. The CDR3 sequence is CSVGGGSVYNEQFF. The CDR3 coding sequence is TGCAGCGTTGGTGGCGGGAGTGTGTACAATGAGCAGTTCTTC.

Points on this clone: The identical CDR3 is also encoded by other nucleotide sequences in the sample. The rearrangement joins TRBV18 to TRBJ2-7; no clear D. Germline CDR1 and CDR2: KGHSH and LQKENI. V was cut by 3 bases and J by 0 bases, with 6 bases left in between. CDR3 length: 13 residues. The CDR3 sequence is CASSPQSSYEQYF. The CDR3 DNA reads TGTGCCAGCTCACCGCAGAGCTCCTACGAGCAGTACTTC.

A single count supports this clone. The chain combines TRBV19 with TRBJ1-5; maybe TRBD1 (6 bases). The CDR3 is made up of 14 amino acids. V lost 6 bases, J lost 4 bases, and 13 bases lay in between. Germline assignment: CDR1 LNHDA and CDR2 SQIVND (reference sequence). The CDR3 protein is CASRAPDRNQPQHF. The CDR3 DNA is TGTGCCAGTAGGGCCCCCGACAGGAATCAGCCCCAGCATTTT. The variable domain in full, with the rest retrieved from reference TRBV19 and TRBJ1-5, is DGGITQSPKYLFRKEGQNVTLSCEQNLNHDAMYWYRQDPGQGLRLIYYSQIVNDFQKGDIAEGYSVSREKKESFPLTVTSAQKNPTAFYLCASRAPDRNQPQHFGDGTRLSIL.

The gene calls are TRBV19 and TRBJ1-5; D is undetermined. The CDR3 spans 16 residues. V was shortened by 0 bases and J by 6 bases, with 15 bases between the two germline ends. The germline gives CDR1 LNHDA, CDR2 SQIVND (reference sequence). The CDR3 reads CASSIEAGEGSQPQHF. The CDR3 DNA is TGTGCCAGTAGTATAGAAGCTGGAGAGGGAAGTCAGCCCCAGCATTTT.

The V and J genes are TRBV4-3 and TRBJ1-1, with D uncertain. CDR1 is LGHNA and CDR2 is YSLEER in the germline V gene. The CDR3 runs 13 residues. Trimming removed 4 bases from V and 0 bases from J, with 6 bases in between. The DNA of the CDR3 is TGCGCCAGCAGCCGGGTGATGAACACTGAAGCTTTCTTT. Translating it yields CASSRVMNTEAFF.

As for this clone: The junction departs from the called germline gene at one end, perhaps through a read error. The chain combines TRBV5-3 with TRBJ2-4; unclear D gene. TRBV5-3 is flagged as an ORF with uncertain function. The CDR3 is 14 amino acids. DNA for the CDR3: TGTGCCAGCAGCTTGGTTGTAGCCAAAAACATTCAGTACTTC. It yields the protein CASSLVVAKNIQYF.

The CDR3 sequence: CASSLGVPSGFMNTGELFF. The CDR3 bases are TGCGCCAGCAGCTTGGGGGTGCCTAGCGGGTTCATGAACACCGGGGAGCTGTTTTTT. The rearrangement links TRBV5-1 to TRBJ2-2; 8 bases fit TRBD2. This CDR3 has 19 amino acids. Looked up from germline, CDR1 is SGHRS and CDR2 is YFSETQ. With 0 bases clipped from V and 1 base from J, the junction kept 11 bases outside the gene matches.

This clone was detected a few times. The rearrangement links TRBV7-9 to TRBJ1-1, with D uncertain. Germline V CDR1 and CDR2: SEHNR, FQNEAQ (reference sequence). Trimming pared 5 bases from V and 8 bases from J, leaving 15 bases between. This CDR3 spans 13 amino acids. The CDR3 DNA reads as TGTGCCAGCAGCCCGACGTCAGTGGGCGAAGCTTTCTTT. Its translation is CASSPTSVGEAFF. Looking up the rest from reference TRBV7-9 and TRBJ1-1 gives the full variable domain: DTGVSQNPRHKITKRGQNVTFRCDPISEHNRLYWYRQTLGQGPEFLTYFQNEAQLEKSRLLSDRFSAERPKGSFSTLEIQRTEQGDSAMYLCASSPTSVGEAFFGQGTRLTVV.

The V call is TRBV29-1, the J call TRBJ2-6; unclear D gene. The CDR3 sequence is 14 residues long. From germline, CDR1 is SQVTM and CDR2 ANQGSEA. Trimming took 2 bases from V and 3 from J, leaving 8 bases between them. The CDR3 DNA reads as TGCAGCGTTGAAAAGGCGAATGGGGCCAACGTCCTGACTTTC. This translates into CSVEKANGANVLTF.

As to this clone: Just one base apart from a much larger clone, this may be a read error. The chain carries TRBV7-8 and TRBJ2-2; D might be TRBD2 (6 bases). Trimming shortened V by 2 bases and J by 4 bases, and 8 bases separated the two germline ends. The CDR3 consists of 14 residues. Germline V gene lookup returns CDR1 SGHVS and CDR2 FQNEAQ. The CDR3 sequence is CASSLLASTGELFF. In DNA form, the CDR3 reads TGTGCCAGCAGCTTACTAGCGAGCACCGGGGAGCTGTTTTTT.

The CDR3 DNA reads TGTGCCATCAGCTCTAGCGGGAGAGATACGCAGTATTTT. Translated, it gives CAISSSGRDTQYF. The V and J genes are TRBV10-3 and TRBJ2-3; the match to TRBD2 covers 10 bases. V shed 6 bases, J shed 5 bases, and the junction held 2 bases outside the gene matches. The CDR3 has 13 amino acids. Germline loops: CDR1 ENHRY, CDR2 SYGVKD.

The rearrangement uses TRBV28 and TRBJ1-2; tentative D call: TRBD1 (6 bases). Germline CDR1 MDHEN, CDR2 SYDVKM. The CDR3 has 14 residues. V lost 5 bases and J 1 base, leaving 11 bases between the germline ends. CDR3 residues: CASSQGLRNYGYTF. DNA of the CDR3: TGTGCCAGCAGTCAGGGGCTCCGTAACTATGGCTACACCTTC.

The CDR3 coding sequence is TGTGCCAGCAGCTTAGTACAGGGCTCTGAAGCTTTCTTT. Protein sequence: CASSLVQGSEAFF. The chain links TRBV7-9 to TRBJ1-1, with a weak D call TRBD1 (6 bases). Germline V lookup: CDR1 SEHNR, CDR2 FQNEAQ (reference sequence). Trimming stripped 1 base from V and 6 bases from J, with 9 bases between. CDR3 length equals 13 residues.

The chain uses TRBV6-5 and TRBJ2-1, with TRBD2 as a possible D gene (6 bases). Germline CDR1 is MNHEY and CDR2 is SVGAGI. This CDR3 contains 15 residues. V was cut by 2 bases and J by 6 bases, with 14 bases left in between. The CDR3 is CASSYMVAALNEQFF. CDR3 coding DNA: TGTGCCAGCAGTTACATGGTAGCGGCACTCAATGAGCAGTTCTTC.

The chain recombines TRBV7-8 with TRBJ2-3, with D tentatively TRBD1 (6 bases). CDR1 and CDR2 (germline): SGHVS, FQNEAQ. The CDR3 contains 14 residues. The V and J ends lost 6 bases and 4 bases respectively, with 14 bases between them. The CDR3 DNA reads TGTGCCAGCAGTCGAAACAGGGCCCCAGATACGCAGTATTTT. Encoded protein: CASSRNRAPDTQYF. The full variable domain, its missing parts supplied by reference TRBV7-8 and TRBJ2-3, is GAGVSQSPRYKVAKRGQDVALRCDPISGHVSLFWYQQALGQGPEFLTYFQNEAQLDKSGLPSDRFFAERPEGSVSTLKIQRTQQEDSAVYLCASSRNRAPDTQYFGPGTRLTVL.

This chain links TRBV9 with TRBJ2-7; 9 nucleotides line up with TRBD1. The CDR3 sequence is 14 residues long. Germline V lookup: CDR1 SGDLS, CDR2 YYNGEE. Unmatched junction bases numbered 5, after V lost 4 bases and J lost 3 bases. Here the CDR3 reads CASSKGQGNYEQYF. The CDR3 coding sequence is TGTGCCAGCAGCAAGGGACAGGGCAACTACGAGCAGTACTTC.

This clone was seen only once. CDR3 sequence: CASSRDSYEQYF. The CDR3 nucleotides are TGTGCCAGCAGCCGGGACTCCTACGAGCAGTACTTC. The rearrangement links TRBV2 to TRBJ2-7, with a weak D call TRBD2 (5 bases). CDR1 is SNHLY and CDR2 is FYNNEI in the germline V gene. V was shortened by 6 bases and J by 0 bases, with 6 bases between the two germline ends. The CDR3 is 12 amino acids.

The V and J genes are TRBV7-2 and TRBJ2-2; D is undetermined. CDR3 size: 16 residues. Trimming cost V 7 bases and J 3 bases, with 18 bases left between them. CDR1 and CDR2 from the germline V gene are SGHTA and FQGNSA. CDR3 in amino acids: CASNKPSGRDTGELFF. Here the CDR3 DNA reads TGTGCCAGCAACAAACCGAGTGGGCGCGACACCGGGGAGCTGTTTTTT.

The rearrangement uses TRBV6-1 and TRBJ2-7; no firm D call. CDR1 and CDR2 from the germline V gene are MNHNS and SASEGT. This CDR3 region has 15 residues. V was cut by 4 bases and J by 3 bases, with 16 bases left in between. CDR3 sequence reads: CASSVTILTHYEQYF. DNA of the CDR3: TGTGCCAGCAGTGTCACGATTCTAACCCACTACGAGCAGTACTTC.

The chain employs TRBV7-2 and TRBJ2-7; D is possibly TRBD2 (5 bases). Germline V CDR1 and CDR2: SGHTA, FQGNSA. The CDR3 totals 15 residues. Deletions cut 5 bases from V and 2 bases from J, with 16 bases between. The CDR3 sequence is CASSTTGISPYEQYF. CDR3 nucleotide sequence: TGTGCCAGCAGCACTACCGGGATTAGCCCCTACGAGCAGTACTTC.